Following are 5 T cell receptor beta chains from one sample sequenced in a study of early stage breast cancer tumors (dated by TCRdb to between 2016 and 2019). The library was produced with the immunoSEQ multiplex PCR assay. TCRdb carries this immuneACCESS record with in-frame sequences only. Its versions omit some clonotypes, under half of them owing to an unresolved V gene in the studies checked, with the rest unexplained. This sample is represented by some 72,000 clones; roughly 80% of them were singletons. In total, the top ten clones hold around 3.4% of the sample. The sequenced material came from blood. These receptors came from a person between 55 and 70 years old with breast cancer.

The rearrangement joins TRBV18 to TRBJ1-4; D perhaps matches TRBD1 (5 bases). The CDR3 runs 13 residues. The germline V gene encodes CDR1 KGHSH and CDR2 LQKENI. With 6 bases removed from V and 8 bases from J, the gap between germline ends came to 13 bases. The CDR3 spells CASSLGRGEKLFF. As DNA, the CDR3 is TGTGCCAGCTCGCTGGGTCGGGGCGAAAAACTGTTTTTT.

The sample holds one count of this clone. The CDR3 coding sequence is TGTGCCAGCAGCCCCGGGACTAGGTTTTTCGATACGCAGTATTTT. It specifies CASSPGTRFFDTQYF. V gene TRBV7-3 combines with J gene TRBJ2-3, with 8 bases aligning to TRBD2. Trimming took 5 bases from V and 6 from J; bases not matched to a gene: 10. The CDR3 spans 15 residues. The germline V gene encodes CDR1 SGHTA and CDR2 FQGTGA.

The V call is TRBV10-3, the J call TRBJ2-3, with 9 bases fitting TRBD2. CDR1 is ENHRY, CDR2 SYGVKD, per germline. V shed 10 bases, J shed 0 bases, and the junction held 14 bases outside the gene matches. The CDR3 is made up of 17 amino acids. The CDR3 here is CATRRASGKESTDTQYF. CDR3 in DNA: TGTGCCACCCGCAGGGCTAGCGGGAAGGAGAGCACAGATACGCAGTATTTT.

The sample holds one count of this clone. The chain links TRBV11-3 to TRBJ2-2, with D unclear. V was pared by 0 bases and J by 4 bases, with 9 bases between. Germline V gene lookup returns CDR1 SGHNT and CDR2 YENEEA. The CDR3 has 15 residues. The CDR3: CASSLERPPTGELFF. Written as DNA, the CDR3 is TGTGCCAGCAGCTTAGAGCGACCCCCCACCGGGGAGCTGTTTTTT.

The chain couples TRBV7-8 to TRBJ2-7, with D maybe TRBD2 (5 bases). Germline lookup yields CDR1 SGHVS and CDR2 FQNEAQ. V was pared by 5 bases and J by 6 bases, with 14 bases between. CDR3 length: 13 residues. Here the CDR3 DNA reads TGTGCCAGCAGCCCCCGGGAAGCAAGCGAGCAGTACTTC. It yields the protein CASSPREASEQYF.